These 18 T cell receptor beta chains were sequenced from one sample in a study of shared clonotypes between healthy human individuals. Sequenced by immunoSEQ multiplex PCR; TCRdb stores in-frame clones only, minus some. The top ten hold 0.36% of the sample, which has roughly 2,500,000 clones, more than 85% seen once. Sequencing input: naive CD4+ T cells from PBMCs. The subset here: CD45RA+ positively selected. Receptors were obtained from a man between 18 and 29 years old in good health. Some clones in this sample may be carry-over from other donors' samples.

This clone was detected once. The CDR3 DNA is TGTGCCAGCAGCAAACAGGGGGAGGTAACTAATGAAAAACTGTTTTTT. The encoded protein is CASSKQGEVTNEKLFF. The chain is built from TRBV7-9 and TRBJ1-4; 8 nucleotides match TRBD1. J lost 1 base, V lost 5 bases, and 6 bases had no gene match. The CDR3 is 16 amino acids. In germline, CDR1 is SEHNR, CDR2 FQNEAQ (reference sequence).

The J gene is TRBJ2-7, the V gene TRBV20-1, with TRBD1 as a possible D gene (5 bases). With 3 bases removed from V and 5 bases from J, the gap between germline ends came to 8 bases. CDR1 DFQATT and CDR2 SNEGSKA come from the germline V gene (reference sequence). CDR3 length: 11 residues. CDR3 sequence reads: CSASIRDEQYF. The CDR3 coding sequence is TGCAGTGCTAGTATCAGGGACGAGCAGTACTTC.

The CDR3 DNA reads TGTGCCAGCAGTGTGGGACAGGGAGCCTATGGCTACACCTTC. Protein sequence: CASSVGQGAYGYTF. The chain combines TRBV2 with TRBJ1-2, with 9 bases aligning to TRBD1. This CDR3 comprises 14 residues. The germline CDR1 and CDR2 sequences are SNHLY and FYNNEI. V lost 4 bases to trimming and J lost 4 bases; unmatched junction nucleotides: 4.

This sequence joins TRBV11-2 and TRBJ2-1, with TRBD2 matching 9 bases. CDR1 and CDR2 from the germline V gene are SGHAT and FQNNGV. The V segment lost 2 bases and the J segment 5 bases; nucleotides outside the gene matches: 7. The CDR3 is 16 amino acids. Here the CDR3 reads CASSLLASGVHNEQFF. For the CDR3, the DNA is TGTGCCAGCAGCTTACTCGCTAGCGGGGTTCACAATGAGCAGTTCTTC.

The chain employs TRBV27 and TRBJ1-1, with TRBD1 as a possible D gene (5 bases). CDR1 is MNHEY, CDR2 SMNVEV, per germline (reference sequence). There are 13 residues in the CDR3. Between the trimmed V and J ends, which lost 7 bases and 4 bases, there was a span of 13 bases. The CDR3 is CASNYPGGTEAFF. The CDR3 DNA reads TGTGCCAGCAACTATCCCGGGGGCACTGAAGCTTTCTTT.

The chain recombines TRBV5-8 with TRBJ2-3; 12 nucleotides align to TRBD2. The V gene's germline CDR1 is SGHTS and CDR2 YDEGEE. With 2 bases clipped from V and 3 bases from J, the junction kept 4 bases outside the gene matches. The CDR3 extends over 16 amino acids. The CDR3 sequence: CASSFLAGGGTDTQYF. In DNA, the CDR3 is TGTGCCAGCAGCTTCCTAGCGGGAGGGGGAACAGATACGCAGTATTTT.

This chain links TRBV5-6 with TRBJ2-5, with unresolved D. CDR3 length equals 11 residues. Germline CDR1 SGHDT, CDR2 YYEEEE. V was shortened by 0 bases and J by 7 bases, with 4 bases between the two germline ends. CDR3 nucleotide sequence: TGTGCCAGCAGCTTGGGGGGGACCCAGTACTTC. It is translated as CASSLGGTQYF.

Regarding this clone: The sample has other DNA sequences that encode this CDR3 too. The chain recombines TRBV6-1 with TRBJ2-1; 7 bases map to TRBD1. The CDR3 sequence is 15 residues long. CDR1 is MNHNS and CDR2 is SASEGT in the germline V gene. The J segment lost 0 bases and the V segment lost 4 bases, leaving 3 bases of the junction unmatched. Written as DNA, the CDR3 is TGTGCCAGCAGTGTACAGGGGAGCTCCTACAATGAGCAGTTCTTC. Its protein is CASSVQGSSYNEQFF.

With regard to this clone: This sample includes further DNA sequences coding for the same CDR3. The CDR3 loop reads CASSASSGTDTQYF. The CDR3 coding sequence is TGCGCCAGCAGCGCCTCTAGCGGCACAGATACGCAGTATTTT. The chain employs TRBV5-1 and TRBJ2-3, with D perhaps TRBD2 (6 bases). There are 14 residues in the CDR3. Germline CDR1 SGHRS, CDR2 YFSETQ. V was cut by 4 bases and J by 1 base, with 10 bases left in between.

V and J are TRBV27 and TRBJ2-1, with D perhaps TRBD1 or TRBD2 (5 bases each). The CDR3 totals 14 residues. Germline V CDR1 and CDR2: MNHEY, SMNVEV (reference sequence). V lost 0 bases and J 7 bases, leaving 10 bases between the germline ends. The CDR3 loop is CASSLSRGSNEQFF. The CDR3 coding sequence is TGTGCCAGCAGTTTATCGAGGGGTTCGAATGAGCAGTTCTTC.

J is TRBJ1-3 and V is TRBV5-1; D is unclear. This CDR3 spans 14 amino acids. Trimming shortened V by 4 bases and J by 4 bases, and 12 bases separated the two germline ends. The V gene's germline CDR1 is SGHRS and CDR2 YFSETQ. CDR3 residues: CASSLDTLGNTIYF. CDR3 nucleotide sequence: TGCGCCAGCAGCCTCGACACCCTAGGAAACACCATATATTTT.

Worth noting for this clone: Other DNA sequences in this sample translate to the same CDR3. This sequence joins TRBV5-1 and TRBJ2-7, with 10 bases aligning to TRBD2. The ends lost 2 bases at V and 3 bases at J; junction bases unmatched: 2. This CDR3 spans 14 amino acids. Germline V gene lookup returns CDR1 SGHRS and CDR2 YFSETQ. The CDR3 nucleotides are TGCGCCAGCAGCTTATCTAGCGGGAGCTACGAGCAGTACTTC. Encoded protein: CASSLSSGSYEQYF. The full variable domain, completed using reference TRBV5-1 and TRBJ2-7, is KAGVTQTPRYLIKTRGQQVTLSCSPISGHRSVSWYQQTPGQGLQFLFEYFSETQRNKGNFPGRFSGRQFSNSRSEMNVSTLELGDSALYLCASSLSSGSYEQYFGPGTRLTVT.

This clone was recorded only once. The chain carries TRBV12-5 and TRBJ2-5, with 7 nucleotides matching TRBD2. Per germline, CDR1 LGHNT and CDR2 FRNRAP. With 3 bases clipped from V and 11 bases from J, the junction kept 9 bases outside the gene matches. The CDR3 runs 13 residues. DNA of the CDR3: TGTGCTAGTGGTTTAAGTGGGAGGGAGGTTCAGTACTTC. Its translation: CASGLSGREVQYF.

Note on this clone: The junction departs from the called germline gene at one end, perhaps through a read error. The chain joins TRBV6-1 to TRBJ2-1; 11 nucleotides agree with TRBD2. Germline V gives CDR1 MNHNS, CDR2 SASEGT. The CDR3 totals 16 residues. The CDR3 reads CASSGRLAGSFNEQFF. The CDR3 coding sequence is TGTGCCAGCAGTGGTAGACTAGCGGGATCCTTTAATGAACAGTTCTTC.

The chain is built from TRBV5-4 and TRBJ2-7, with 10 nucleotides matching TRBD2. The CDR3 sequence is 15 residues long. Germline CDR1 SGHNT, CDR2 YYREEE (reference sequence). The V gene end was trimmed by 1 base and the J gene end by 5 bases; junction bases not matched to a gene: 6. CDR3 in amino acids: CASSLWTSGKDEQYF. The CDR3 nucleotides are TGTGCCAGCAGCTTGTGGACTAGCGGCAAAGACGAGCAGTACTTC. Complete variable domain (other parts from reference TRBV5-4 and TRBJ2-7): ETGVTQSPTHLIKTRGQQVTLRCSSQSGHNTVSWYQQALGQGPQFIFQYYREEENGRGNFPPRFSGLQFPNYSSELNVNALELDDSALYLCASSLWTSGKDEQYFGPGTRLTVT.

The chain employs TRBV27 and TRBJ2-5; 11 nucleotides agree with TRBD2. CDR3 length equals 15 residues. CDR1 MNHEY and CDR2 SMNVEV come from the germline V gene (reference sequence). Trimming at V came to 3 bases and at J to 5 bases, leaving 5 bases not matched to a gene. CDR3 DNA sequence: TGTGCCAGCAGTTTCCTAGCGGGAGGTTCGGAGACCCAGTACTTC. It codes for CASSFLAGGSETQYF.

The genes are TRBV6-1 and TRBJ1-1, with 9 bases identical to TRBD1. Looked up from germline, CDR1 is MNHNS and CDR2 is SASEGT. The CDR3 is 17 residues long. The V and J ends lost 4 bases and 11 bases, in that order; junction bases with no gene match: 20. CDR3: CASSVGPGQGGIGPAFF. The DNA for the CDR3 is TGTGCCAGCAGTGTCGGACCGGGACAGGGAGGGATAGGGCCGGCTTTCTTT.

V gene TRBV10-3 combines with J gene TRBJ1-1, with TRBD1 as a possible D gene (6 bases). The V and J ends lost 4 bases and 0 bases respectively, with 12 bases between them. The CDR3 totals 15 residues. Germline-derived CDR1 and CDR2 are ENHRY and SYGVKD. The CDR3 DNA is TGTGCCATCAGTGGGGGGGCAGGGATGAACACTGAAGCTTTCTTT. It yields the protein CAISGGAGMNTEAFF.